The rows below give T cell receptor beta chains drawn from one sample of a study of blood T cell repertoires in COVID-19. Here immunoSEQ multiplex PCR was the method, and the copy in TCRdb shows in-frame clones only, minus some. In the table there are over 200,000 clones, roughly 84% of which are singletons. The sample comprised peripheral blood. These receptors were taken from a man aged 50-60 years with active or convalescent COVID-19. Each CDR3 is given with its conserved first and last residue. A D gene is named only where the DNA matches it firmly. Size is omitted from some rows. Given values are once, few, many or a class for expanded clones.

TRBD2	TRBV7-2	NA	TRBJ2-3	CASSRIAGVGTDTQYF	TGTGCCAGCAGTCGAATAGCGGGGGTGGGCACAGATACGCAGTATTTT
NA	TRBV29-1	NA	TRBJ2-2	CSVTRVQGTGELFF	TGCAGCGTTACCAGGGTCCAGGGCACCGGGGAGCTGTTTTTT
TRBD1	TRBV2	NA	TRBJ2-2	CASNQGAAFTGELFF	TGTGCCAGCAACCAGGGGGCAGCCTTCACCGGGGAGCTGTTTTTT
NA	TRBV3-1/TRBV3-2	once	TRBJ1-1	CASSQVQGGTEAFF	TGTGCCAGCAGCCAAGTCCAGGGAGGTACTGAAGCTTTCTTT
TRBD1	TRBV29-1	once	TRBJ2-3	CSVDRAITDTQYF	TGCAGCGTGGACAGGGCGATCACAGATACGCAGTATTTT
TRBD1	TRBV10-2	NA	TRBJ1-4	CASSDPPGQGGEKLFF	TGCGCCAGCAGTGATCCCCCGGGACAGGGCGGAGAAAAACTGTTTTTT
NA	TRBV29-1	NA	TRBJ2-7	CSVVEGVWEQYF	TGCAGCGTTGTGGAGGGAGTGTGGGAGCAGTACTTC
NA	TRBV30	NA	TRBJ1-1	CAWSVYRGSEAFF	TGTGCCTGGTCGGTTTACCGGGGGTCTGAAGCTTTCTTT
TRBD1	TRBV19	NA	TRBJ1-5	CASSFTGGSNQPQHF	TGTGCCAGTAGTTTTACAGGGGGCAGCAATCAGCCCCAGCATTTT
TRBD1	TRBV5-4	NA	TRBJ1-2	CASRSTGGENYGYTF	TGTGCCAGCAGGTCCACAGGGGGAGAGAACTATGGCTACACCTTC
TRBD1	TRBV4-2	NA	TRBJ2-3	CASSPRDRGADTQYF	TGTGCCAGCAGCCCCCGGGACAGGGGGGCAGATACGCAGTATTTT